Sequencing of this T cell receptor (beta chain) was carried out in a study of STAT3 mutations in large granular lymphocyte leukemia. Turning to the study itself: Under 50% of treated T-LGLL patients showed hematologic response to immunosuppression.

CDR1 MNHNS and CDR2 SASEGT come from the germline V gene. The CDR3 runs to 12 residues. V was clipped by 10 bases and J by 7 bases, with 17 bases between them. The study, taken as a whole, reports: At least one immunodominant TCR beta clonotype appeared in every T-cell large granular lymphocyte leukemia patient. TCR clonotype switching after therapy occurred in about 30% of the 18 patients. Suggested: STAT3 mutation was not the ancestral event for these clonal expansions.

On this clone itself: Antigen unknown.

Here immunoSEQ multiplex PCR was the method, and the copy in TCRdb shows in-frame clones only, minus some. Seen here are some 10,000 clones, roughly 55% observed once, and the top ten hold roughly 9%. The sequenced material came from peripheral blood mononuclear cells. This clonotype originated in a boy between 10 and 17 years old with T-cell large granular lymphocyte leukemia. Some clones in this sample may be carry-over from other donors' samples. This sequence joins TRBV6-1 and TRBJ2-7, with D uncertain. The CDR3 here is CATTRPTGEQYF. Written as DNA, the CDR3 is TGTGCCACCACCCGCCCGACCGGGGAGCAGTACTTC.